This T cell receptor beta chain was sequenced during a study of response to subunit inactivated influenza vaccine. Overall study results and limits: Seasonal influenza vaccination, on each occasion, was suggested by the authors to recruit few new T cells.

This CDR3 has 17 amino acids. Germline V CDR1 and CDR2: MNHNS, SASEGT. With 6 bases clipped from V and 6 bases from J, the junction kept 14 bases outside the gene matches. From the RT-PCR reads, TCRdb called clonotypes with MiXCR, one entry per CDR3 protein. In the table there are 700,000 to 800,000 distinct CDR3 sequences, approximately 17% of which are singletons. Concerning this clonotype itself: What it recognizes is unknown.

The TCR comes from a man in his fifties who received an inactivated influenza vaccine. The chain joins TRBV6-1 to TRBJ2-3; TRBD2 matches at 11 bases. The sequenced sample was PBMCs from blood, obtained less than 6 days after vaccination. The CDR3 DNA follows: TGTGCCAGCAGACCTATAACTAGCGGGGGTTTTGGGGATACGCAGTATTTT. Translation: CASRPITSGGFGDTQYF.